This T cell receptor beta chain was captured in a study of blood T cell repertoires in COVID-19. J gave up 5 bases and V 0 bases, and 9 bases lay outside the gene matches. Germline V gene data show CDR1 as GTSNPN and CDR2 as SVGIG (reference sequence). CDR3 length equals 16 residues. Data came from immunoSEQ multiplex PCR; TCRdb stores just in-frame clones and leaves some out. The table lists hundreds of thousands of clones, 65% to 85% of them singletons. Specimen: peripheral blood. The TCR sequence derives from a woman older than 75 with acute or convalescent COVID-19. J is TRBJ2-5 and V is TRBV30; 10 bases align to TRBD2. The CDR3 here is CAWSVSRTSGGETQYF. CDR3 DNA sequence: TGTGCCTGGAGTGTGTCACGGACTAGCGGAGGGGAGACCCAGTACTTC.